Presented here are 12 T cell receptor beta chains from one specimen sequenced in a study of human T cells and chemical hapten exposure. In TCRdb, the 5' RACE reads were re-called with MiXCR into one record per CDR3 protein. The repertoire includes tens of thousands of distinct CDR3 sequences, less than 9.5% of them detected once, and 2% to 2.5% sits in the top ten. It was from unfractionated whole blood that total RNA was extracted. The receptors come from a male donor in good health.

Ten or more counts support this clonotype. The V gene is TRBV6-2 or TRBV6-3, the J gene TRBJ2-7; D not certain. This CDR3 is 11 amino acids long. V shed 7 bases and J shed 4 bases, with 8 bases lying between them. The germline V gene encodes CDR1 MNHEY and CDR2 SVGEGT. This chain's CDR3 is CASTNGYEQYF. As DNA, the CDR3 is TGTGCCAGCACGAATGGTTACGAGCAGTACTTC.

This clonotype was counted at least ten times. The CDR3 sequence is CASSQGGAAKNIQYF. The CDR3 region has the DNA TGCGCCAGCAGCCAAGGCGGGGCCGCCAAAAACATTCAGTACTTC. The chain carries TRBV4-3 and TRBJ2-4; D is possibly TRBD2 (6 bases). Trimming cost V 1 base and J 1 base, with 8 bases left between them. The CDR3 is 15 amino acids. The V gene's germline CDR1 is LGHNA and CDR2 YSLEER.

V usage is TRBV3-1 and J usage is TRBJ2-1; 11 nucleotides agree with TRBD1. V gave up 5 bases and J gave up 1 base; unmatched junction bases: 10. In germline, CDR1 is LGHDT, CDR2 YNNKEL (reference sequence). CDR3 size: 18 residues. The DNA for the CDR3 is TGTGCCAGCAGCGGCTACACCGGGACAGGGGGGTCCTACAATGAGCAGTTCTTC. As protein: CASSGYTGTGGSYNEQFF.

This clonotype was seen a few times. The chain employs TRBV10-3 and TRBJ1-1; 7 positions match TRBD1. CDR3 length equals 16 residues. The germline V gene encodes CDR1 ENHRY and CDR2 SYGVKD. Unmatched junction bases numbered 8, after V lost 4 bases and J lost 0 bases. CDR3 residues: CAISGGGSTLNTEAFF. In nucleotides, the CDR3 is TGTGCCATCAGTGGAGGGGGCTCCACCCTGAACACTGAAGCTTTCTTT.

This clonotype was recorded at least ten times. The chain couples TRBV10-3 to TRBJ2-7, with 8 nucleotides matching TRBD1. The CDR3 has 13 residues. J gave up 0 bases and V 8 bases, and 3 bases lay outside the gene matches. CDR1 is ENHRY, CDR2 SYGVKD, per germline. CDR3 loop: CAIGQGASYEQYF. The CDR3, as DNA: TGTGCCATCGGGCAGGGGGCCTCCTACGAGCAGTACTTC.

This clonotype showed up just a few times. CDR3 in amino acids: CASSLGGPNTEAFF. In nucleotides, the CDR3 is TGTGCCAGCAGCTTAGGAGGGCCGAACACTGAAGCTTTCTTT. The rearrangement links TRBV7-9 to TRBJ1-1; D not certain. The CDR3 is made up of 14 amino acids. V dropped 1 base and J dropped 1 base, with 7 bases sitting between them. Germline CDR1 is SEHNR and CDR2 is FQNEAQ (reference sequence).

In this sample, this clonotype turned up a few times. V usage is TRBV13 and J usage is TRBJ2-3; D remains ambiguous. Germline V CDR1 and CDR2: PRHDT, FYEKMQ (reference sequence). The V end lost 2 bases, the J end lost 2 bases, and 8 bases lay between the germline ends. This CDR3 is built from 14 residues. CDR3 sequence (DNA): TGTGCCAGCAGCTTAAGGCAGAACACAGATACGCAGTATTTT. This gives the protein CASSLRQNTDTQYF.

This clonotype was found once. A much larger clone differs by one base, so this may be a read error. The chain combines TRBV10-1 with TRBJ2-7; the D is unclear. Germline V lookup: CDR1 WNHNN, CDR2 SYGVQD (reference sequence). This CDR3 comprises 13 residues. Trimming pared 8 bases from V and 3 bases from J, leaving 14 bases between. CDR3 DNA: TGCGCCAGCTCAAACCAGACTTTCTACGAGCAGTACTTC. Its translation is CASSNQTFYEQYF.

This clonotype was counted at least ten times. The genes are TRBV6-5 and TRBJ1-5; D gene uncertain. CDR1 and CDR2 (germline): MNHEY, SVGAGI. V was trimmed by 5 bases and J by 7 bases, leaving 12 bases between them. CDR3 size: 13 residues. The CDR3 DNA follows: TGTGCCAGCAGTCCCGATCACAACCAGCCCCAGCATTTT. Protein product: CASSPDHNQPQHF.

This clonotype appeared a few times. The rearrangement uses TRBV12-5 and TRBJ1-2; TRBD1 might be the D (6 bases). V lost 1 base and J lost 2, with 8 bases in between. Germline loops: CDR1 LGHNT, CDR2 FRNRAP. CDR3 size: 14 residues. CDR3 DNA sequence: TGTGCTAGTGGTTTGGGGGGACAAAACTATGGCTACACCTTC. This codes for CASGLGGQNYGYTF.

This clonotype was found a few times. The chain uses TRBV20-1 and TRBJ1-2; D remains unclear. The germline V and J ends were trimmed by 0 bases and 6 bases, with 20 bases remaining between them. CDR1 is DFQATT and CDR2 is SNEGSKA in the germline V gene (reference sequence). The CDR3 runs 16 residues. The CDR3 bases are TGCAGTGCTAGAGATCTAGCGACTTACAACCACCATGGCTACACCTTC. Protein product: CSARDLATYNHHGYTF.

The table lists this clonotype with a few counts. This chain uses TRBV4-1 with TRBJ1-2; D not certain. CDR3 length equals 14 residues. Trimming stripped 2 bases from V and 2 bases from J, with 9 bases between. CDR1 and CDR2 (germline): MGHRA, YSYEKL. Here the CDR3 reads CASSQLGSNYGYTF. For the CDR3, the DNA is TGCGCCAGCAGCCAATTGGGCAGCAACTATGGCTACACCTTC.